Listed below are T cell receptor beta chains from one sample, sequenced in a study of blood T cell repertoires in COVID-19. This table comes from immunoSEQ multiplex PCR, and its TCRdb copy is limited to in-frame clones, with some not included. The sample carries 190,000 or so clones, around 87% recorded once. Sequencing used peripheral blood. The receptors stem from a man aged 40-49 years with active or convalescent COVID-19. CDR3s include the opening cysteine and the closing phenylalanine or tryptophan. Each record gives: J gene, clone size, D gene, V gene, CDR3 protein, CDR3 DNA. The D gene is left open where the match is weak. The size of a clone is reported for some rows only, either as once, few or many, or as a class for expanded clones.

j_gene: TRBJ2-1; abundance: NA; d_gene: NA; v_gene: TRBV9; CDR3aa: CASTPTGAYNEQFF; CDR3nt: TGTGCCAGCACCCCTACCGGGGCCTACAATGAGCAGTTCTTC
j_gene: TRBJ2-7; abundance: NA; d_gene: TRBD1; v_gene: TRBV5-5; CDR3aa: CASSLARQGFYEQYF; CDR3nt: TGTGCCAGCAGCTTGGCCCGACAGGGATTCTACGAGCAGTACTTC
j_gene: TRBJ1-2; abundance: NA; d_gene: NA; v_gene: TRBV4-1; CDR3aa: CASSQGQGLGYGYTF; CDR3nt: TGCGCCAGCAGCCAAGGTCAGGGACTGGGCTATGGCTACACCTTC
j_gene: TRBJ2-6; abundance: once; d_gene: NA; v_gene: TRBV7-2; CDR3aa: CASSFTHPSNVLTF; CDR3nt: TGTGCCAGCAGCTTCACTCACCCCTCCAACGTCCTGACTTTC
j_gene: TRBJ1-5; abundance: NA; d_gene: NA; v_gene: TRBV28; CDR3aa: CASSETGGLNQPQHF; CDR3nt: TGTGCCAGCAGTGAGACAGGCGGCCTTAATCAGCCCCAGCATTTT
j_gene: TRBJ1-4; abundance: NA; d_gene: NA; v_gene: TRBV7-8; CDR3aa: CASSQQGQGLFF; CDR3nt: TGTGCCAGCAGCCAACAGGGTCAAGGACTGTTTTTT
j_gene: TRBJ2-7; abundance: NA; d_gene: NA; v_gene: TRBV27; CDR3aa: CASRLSGVDLYYEQYF; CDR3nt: TGTGCCAGCCGGCTTTCGGGGGTGGACTTATACTACGAGCAGTACTTC
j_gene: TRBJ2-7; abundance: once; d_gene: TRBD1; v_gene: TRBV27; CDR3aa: CASSAGQGYEQYF; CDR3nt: TGTGCCAGCAGTGCGGGACAGGGTTACGAGCAGTACTTC
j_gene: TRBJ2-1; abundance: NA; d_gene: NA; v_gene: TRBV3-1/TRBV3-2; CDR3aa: CASSQDQSYNEQFF; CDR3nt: TGTGCCAGCAGCCAAGATCAGTCCTACAATGAGCAGTTCTTC
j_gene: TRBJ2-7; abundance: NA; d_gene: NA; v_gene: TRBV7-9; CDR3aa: CASSLGVRSYEQYF; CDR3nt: TGTGCCAGCAGCTTAGGGGTCAGGTCCTACGAGCAGTACTTC
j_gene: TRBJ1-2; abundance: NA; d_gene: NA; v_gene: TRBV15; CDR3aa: CATSRDFYGYTF; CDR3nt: TGTGCCACCAGCAGAGACTTCTATGGCTACACCTTC
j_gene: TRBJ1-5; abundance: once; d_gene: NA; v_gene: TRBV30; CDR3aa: CAWSAGGNQPQHF; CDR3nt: TGTGCCTGGAGTGCAGGGGGCAATCAGCCCCAGCATTTT
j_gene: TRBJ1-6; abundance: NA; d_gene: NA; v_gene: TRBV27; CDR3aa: CASSLLGSSYNSPLHF; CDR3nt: TGTGCCAGCAGTTTACTAGGGAGCTCCTATAATTCACCCCTCCACTTT
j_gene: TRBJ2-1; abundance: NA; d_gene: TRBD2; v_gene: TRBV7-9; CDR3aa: CATQRGGGVYNEQFF; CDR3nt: TGTGCCACCCAGCGTGGGGGGGGTGTCTACAATGAGCAGTTCTTC
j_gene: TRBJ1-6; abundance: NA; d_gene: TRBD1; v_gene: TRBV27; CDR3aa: CASSTNPGQGARALHF; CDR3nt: TGTGCCAGCAGTACTAATCCGGGACAGGGCGCTAGGGCCCTCCACTTT
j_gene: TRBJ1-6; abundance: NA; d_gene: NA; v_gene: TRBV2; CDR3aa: CASSEALQDSGSPLHF; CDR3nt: TGTGCCAGCAGTGAAGCGCTTCAGGACTCGGGTTCACCCCTCCACTTT
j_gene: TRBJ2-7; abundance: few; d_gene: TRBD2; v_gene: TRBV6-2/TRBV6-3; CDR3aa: CASSSTSGGRYEQYF; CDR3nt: TGTGCCAGCAGCTCGACTAGCGGGGGTCGCTACGAGCAGTACTTC
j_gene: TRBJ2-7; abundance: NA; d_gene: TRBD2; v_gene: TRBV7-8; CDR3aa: CASSLDLAGGSYEQYF; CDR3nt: TGTGCCAGCAGCTTAGACCTAGCGGGGGGCTCCTACGAGCAGTACTTC
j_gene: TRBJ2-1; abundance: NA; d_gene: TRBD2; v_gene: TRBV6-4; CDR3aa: CASSTLAGGLNEQFF; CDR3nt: TGTGCCAGCAGCACCCTAGCGGGGGGTCTCAATGAGCAGTTCTTC
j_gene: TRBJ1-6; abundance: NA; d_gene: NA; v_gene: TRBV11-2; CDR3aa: CASSSSTTTPLHF; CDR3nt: TGTGCCAGCAGCTCAAGCACCACTACACCCCTCCACTTT
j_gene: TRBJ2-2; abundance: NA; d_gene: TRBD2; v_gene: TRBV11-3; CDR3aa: CASSLDMGLAGASNTGELFF; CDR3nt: TGTGCCAGCAGCTTAGATATGGGACTAGCGGGGGCTTCGAACACCGGGGAGCTGTTTTTT
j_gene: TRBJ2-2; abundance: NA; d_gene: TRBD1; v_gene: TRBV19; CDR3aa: CASSTGQGGVGELFF; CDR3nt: TGTGCCAGTAGTACCGGACAGGGTGGGGTCGGGGAGCTGTTTTTT
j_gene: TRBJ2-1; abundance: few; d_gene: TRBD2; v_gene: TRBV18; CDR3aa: CASSPRRTSGDVDNEQFF; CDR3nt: TGTGCCAGCTCACCACGGCGGACTAGCGGGGACGTCGACAATGAGCAGTTCTTC
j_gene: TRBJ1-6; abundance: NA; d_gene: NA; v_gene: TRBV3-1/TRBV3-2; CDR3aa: CASSQEIDSRYPYNSPLHF; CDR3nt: TGTGCCAGCAGCCAAGAAATAGATTCGAGATATCCCTATAATTCACCCCTCCACTTT
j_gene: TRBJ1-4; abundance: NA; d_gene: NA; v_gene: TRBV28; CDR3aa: CASRFPAGTNEKLFF; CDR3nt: TGTGCCAGCAGGTTTCCGGCAGGAACTAATGAAAAACTGTTTTTT
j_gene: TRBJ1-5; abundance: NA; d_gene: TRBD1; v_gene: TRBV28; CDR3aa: CASSSAYDRAVYQPQHF; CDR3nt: TGTGCCAGCAGTTCCGCATATGACAGGGCGGTTTATCAGCCCCAGCATTTT
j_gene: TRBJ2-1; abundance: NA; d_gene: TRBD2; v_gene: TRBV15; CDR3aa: CATSGSGGAFNEQFF; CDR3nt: TGTGCCACCAGCGGGAGCGGGGGGGCCTTTAATGAGCAGTTCTTC
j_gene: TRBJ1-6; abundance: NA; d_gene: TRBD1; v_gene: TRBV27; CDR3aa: CASSLGQGNSPLHF; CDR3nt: TGTGCCAGCAGTTTAGGACAGGGGAATTCACCCCTCCACTTT
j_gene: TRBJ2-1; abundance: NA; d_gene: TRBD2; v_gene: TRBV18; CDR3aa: CASSPPIGGGYNEQFF; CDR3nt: TGTGCCAGCTCACCACCGATCGGGGGGGGGTACAATGAGCAGTTCTTC
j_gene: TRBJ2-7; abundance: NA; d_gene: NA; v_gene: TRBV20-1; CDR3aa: CSAAGVYEQYF; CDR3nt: TGCAGTGCTGCAGGGGTTTACGAGCAGTACTTC
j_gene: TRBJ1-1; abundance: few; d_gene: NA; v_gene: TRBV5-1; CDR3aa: CASSWAMGTEAFF; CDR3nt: TGCGCCAGCAGTTGGGCAATGGGCACTGAAGCTTTCTTT
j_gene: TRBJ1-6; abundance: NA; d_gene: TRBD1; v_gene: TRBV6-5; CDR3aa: CASSYAPGQGSSPLHF; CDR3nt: TGTGCCAGCAGTTACGCCCCGGGACAGGGTAGTTCACCCCTCCACTTT
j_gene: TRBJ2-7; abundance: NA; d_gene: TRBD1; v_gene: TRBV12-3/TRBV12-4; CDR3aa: CASSYAEGQGMYF; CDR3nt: TGTGCCAGCAGCTACGCCGAAGGACAGGGGATGTACTTC
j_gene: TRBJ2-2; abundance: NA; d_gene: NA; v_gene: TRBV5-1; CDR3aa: CASSSQGKGTGELFF; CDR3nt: TGCGCCAGCAGCTCGCAGGGCAAGGGCACCGGGGAGCTGTTTTTT
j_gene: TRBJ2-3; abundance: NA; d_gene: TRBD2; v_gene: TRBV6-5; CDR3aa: CATQTSGGYTDTQYF; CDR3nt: TGTGCCACCCAGACTAGCGGGGGATACACAGATACGCAGTATTTT
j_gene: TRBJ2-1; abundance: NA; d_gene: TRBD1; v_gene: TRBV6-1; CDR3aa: CASSELGTGVEQFF; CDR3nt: TGTGCCAGCAGTGAATTGGGGACAGGGGTCGAGCAGTTCTTC
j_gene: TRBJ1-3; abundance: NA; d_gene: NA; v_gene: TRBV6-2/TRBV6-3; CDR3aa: CASSYSTGSTIYF; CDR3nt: TGTGCCAGCAGTTACTCGACGGGAAGCACCATATATTTT
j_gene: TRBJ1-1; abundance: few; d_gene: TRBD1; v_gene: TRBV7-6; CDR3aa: CASSSGQGARTEAFF; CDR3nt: TGTGCCAGCAGCTCGGGACAGGGGGCGAGGACTGAAGCTTTCTTT
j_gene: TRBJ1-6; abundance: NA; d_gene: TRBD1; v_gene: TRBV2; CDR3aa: CASSWTGFNSPLHF; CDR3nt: TGTGCCAGCAGTTGGACAGGTTTCAATTCACCCCTCCACTTT
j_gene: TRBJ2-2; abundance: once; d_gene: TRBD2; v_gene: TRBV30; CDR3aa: CAWSYLAGGRVNTGELFF; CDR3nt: TGTGCCTGGAGTTACCTAGCGGGGGGGAGGGTCAACACCGGGGAGCTGTTTTTT
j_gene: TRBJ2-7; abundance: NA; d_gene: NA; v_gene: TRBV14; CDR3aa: CASSRIPGRAYEQYF; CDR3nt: TGTGCCAGCAGCCGTATACCCGGGAGAGCCTACGAGCAGTACTTC
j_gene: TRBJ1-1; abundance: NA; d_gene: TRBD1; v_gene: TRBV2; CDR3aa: CASSVSDGDRGPRGTEAFF; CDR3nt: TGTGCCAGCAGTGTCTCGGATGGAGACAGGGGGCCCCGGGGGACTGAAGCTTTCTTT
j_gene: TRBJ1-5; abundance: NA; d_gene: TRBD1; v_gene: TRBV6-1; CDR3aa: CASSEQGVQPQHF; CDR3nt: TGTGCCAGCAGTGAACAGGGGGTACAGCCCCAGCATTTT
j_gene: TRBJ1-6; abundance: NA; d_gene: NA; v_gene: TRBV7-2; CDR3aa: CASSPEVGALHF; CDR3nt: TGTGCCAGCAGCCCTGAGGTCGGGGCCCTCCACTTT
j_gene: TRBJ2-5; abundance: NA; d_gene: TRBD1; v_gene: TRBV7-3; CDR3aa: CASSPGQGQETQYF; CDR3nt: TGTGCCAGCAGTCCGGGACAGGGGCAAGAGACCCAGTACTTC
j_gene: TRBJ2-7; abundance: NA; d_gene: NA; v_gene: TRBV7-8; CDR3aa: CASSFEGGSYEQYF; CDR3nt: TGTGCCAGCAGCTTTGAAGGCGGTTCCTACGAGCAGTACTTC
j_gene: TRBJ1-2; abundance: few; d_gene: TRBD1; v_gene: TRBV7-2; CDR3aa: CASSLRQGANGYTF; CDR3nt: TGTGCCAGCAGCTTACGACAGGGGGCCAATGGCTACACCTTC
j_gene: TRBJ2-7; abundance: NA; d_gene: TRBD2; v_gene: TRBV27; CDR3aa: CASSPTSGGFGEQYF; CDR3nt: TGTGCCAGCAGTCCGACTAGCGGGGGGTTTGGGGAGCAGTACTTC
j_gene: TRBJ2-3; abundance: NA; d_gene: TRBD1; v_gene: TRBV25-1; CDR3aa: CASSESWGTGGVDTQYF; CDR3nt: TGTGCCAGCAGTGAATCATGGGGGACAGGGGGCGTAGATACGCAGTATTTT
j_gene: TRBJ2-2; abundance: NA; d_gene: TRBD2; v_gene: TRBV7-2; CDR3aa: CASSLFLAGGLDTGELFF; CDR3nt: TGTGCCAGCAGCTTATTCCTAGCGGGGGGGCTGGACACCGGGGAGCTGTTTTTT
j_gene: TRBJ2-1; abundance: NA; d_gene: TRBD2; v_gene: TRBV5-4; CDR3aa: CASSLLAGGPYEQFF; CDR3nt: TGTGCCAGCAGCTTGCTAGCGGGGGGGCCCTATGAGCAGTTCTTC